A single sample gave rise to the 22 T cell receptor beta chains below, sequenced in a study of a mutant IDH1 vaccine in newly diagnosed glioma. These receptors' targets are unknown. Time point given: week 35, safety follow-up. Every single dose of the vaccine, 300 ug of mutant IDH1 20-mer peptide, came with topical imiquimod. Sequenced by immunoSEQ multiplex PCR; TCRdb stores in-frame clones only, minus some. The sample has about 66,000 clones; 74% are singletons. Source: PBMCs, taken from a glioma patient whose treatment included an IDH1 peptide vaccine. The receptors originated from a man aged 50 to 60 with glioma.

The V gene is TRBV25-1, the J gene TRBJ1-2, with 7 positions matching TRBD1. This CDR3 has 13 amino acids. Trimming at V came to 3 bases and at J to 8 bases, leaving 6 bases not matched to a gene. In germline, CDR1 is MGHDK, CDR2 SYGVNS. CDR3 sequence reads: CASSDARQGGYTF. Here the CDR3 DNA reads TGTGCCAGCAGTGACGCACGACAGGGAGGCTACACCTTC.

The V call is TRBV15, the J call TRBJ1-1; unclear D gene. Germline lookup yields CDR1 LNHNV and CDR2 YYDKDF (reference sequence). This CDR3 is built from 15 residues. The V end lost 2 bases, the J end lost 0 bases, and 10 bases lay between the germline ends. As DNA, the CDR3 is TGTGCCACCAGCAGATTAAGAGAAATGAACACTGAAGCTTTCTTT. Its translation: CATSRLREMNTEAFF.

This sequence joins TRBV6-5 and TRBJ1-5; the D is unclear. V lost 11 bases and J 3 bases, leaving 14 bases between the germline ends. The CDR3 runs to 13 residues. The germline CDR1 and CDR2 sequences are MNHEY and SVGAGI. The CDR3 reads CASGSRNNQPQHF. The CDR3 DNA is TGTGCCTCGGGGTCAAGAAACAATCAGCCCCAGCATTTT.

This chain links TRBV23-1 with TRBJ1-2, with D perhaps matching TRBD1 (5 bases). TRBV23-1 is reported as an ORF; its role is uncertain. V lost 8 bases to trimming and J lost 1 base, with 20 bases between them. CDR3 size: 16 residues. DNA of the CDR3: TGCGCCAGCTCTCCAGAGTCCCGGGGCCTTAACTATGGCTACACCTTC. Translation gives CASSPESRGLNYGYTF.

This clone was picked up one time. The rearrangement joins TRBV7-9 to TRBJ2-7; D perhaps matches TRBD1 (6 bases). There are 14 residues in the CDR3. Per germline, CDR1 SEHNR and CDR2 FQNEAQ (reference sequence). The V end was cut by 2 bases, the J end by 5 bases, with 13 bases between. For the CDR3, the DNA is TGTGCCAGCAGCTTACTAAACAGGGAGAACGAGCAGTACTTC. Protein: CASSLLNRENEQYF.

The rearrangement links TRBV18 to TRBJ1-4; D gene unclear. The CDR3 spans 14 residues. V gave up 9 bases and J gave up 0 bases, with 11 bases separating them. Per germline, CDR1 KGHSH and CDR2 LQKENI. The CDR3 region is CASSGRATNEKLFF. In DNA, the CDR3 is TGTGCCAGTTCCGGGCGCGCAACTAATGAAAAACTGTTTTTT. The full variable domain, completed using reference TRBV18 and TRBJ1-4, is NAGVMQNPRHLVRRRGQEARLRCSPMKGHSHVYWYRQLPEEGLKFMVYLQKENIIDESGMPKERFSAEFPKEGPSILRIQQVVRGDSAAYFCASSGRATNEKLFFGSGTQLSVL.

The CDR3, as DNA: TGTGCCAGCAGTCCGACGGCCGGGACAGGGCGGACCGGGGAGCTGTTTTTT. Protein product: CASSPTAGTGRTGELFF. The V gene is TRBV5-4, the J gene TRBJ2-2, with 9 bases matching TRBD1. CDR3 length equals 17 residues. With 5 bases clipped from V and 5 bases from J, the junction kept 13 bases outside the gene matches. CDR1 SGHNT and CDR2 YYREEE come from the germline V gene (reference sequence). Drawing the rest from reference TRBV5-4 and TRBJ2-2, the complete variable domain is ETGVTQSPTHLIKTRGQQVTLRCSSQSGHNTVSWYQQALGQGPQFIFQYYREEENGRGNFPPRFSGLQFPNYSSELNVNALELDDSALYLCASSPTAGTGRTGELFFGEGSRLTVL.

The CDR3 loop reads CASSLEAGGVRDTQYF. The DNA of the CDR3 is TGCGCCAGCAGCTTAGAGGCGGGCGGGGTAAGGGATACGCAGTATTTT. This chain links TRBV5-1 with TRBJ2-3; possibly TRBD2 for D (6 bases). V was trimmed by 2 bases and J by 6 bases, leaving 19 bases between them. Germline assignment: CDR1 SGHRS and CDR2 YFSETQ. The CDR3 runs 16 residues.

The genes are TRBV30 and TRBJ2-2, with 11 bases lining up with TRBD1. The CDR3 is 15 amino acids. After removal of 5 bases from V and 0 bases from J, the junction contained 2 bases not matched to a gene. The germline CDR1 and CDR2 sequences are GTSNPN and SVGIG (reference sequence). CDR3 nucleotide sequence: TGTGCCTGGGGGGGACAGGGGGCGAACACCGGGGAGCTGTTTTTT. It translates to CAWGGQGANTGELFF.

The chain is built from TRBV29-1 and TRBJ1-3; D remains unclear. V lost 2 bases and J 2 bases, leaving 7 bases between the germline ends. The length of the CDR3 is 13 residues. In germline, CDR1 is SQVTM, CDR2 ANQGSEA. The CDR3 is CSVETDTGNTIYF. DNA for the CDR3: TGCAGCGTTGAAACAGACACTGGAAACACCATATATTTT.

Only one count was recorded for this clone. V gene TRBV4-1 combines with J gene TRBJ1-5; TRBD1 matches at 7 bases. Germline V lookup: CDR1 MGHRA, CDR2 YSYEKL. V was pared by 0 bases and J by 1 base, with 6 bases of the junction left unmatched. The length of the CDR3 is 17 residues. The CDR3 DNA sequence: TGCGCCAGCAGCCAAGACGGGACAGACCTCAGCAATCAGCCCCAGCATTTT. Protein: CASSQDGTDLSNQPQHF.

Concerning this clone: Germline is not matched at one junction end, which may reflect a read error. The chain uses TRBV5-6 and TRBJ1-1; 9 bases align to TRBD1. From germline, CDR1 is SGHDT and CDR2 YYEEEE. The CDR3 length is 15 residues. The CDR3 region is CASSFKTGGNAEAFF. The CDR3 DNA sequence: TGTGCCAGCAGCTTCAAGACAGGGGGGAACGCTGAAGCTTTCTTT.

V is TRBV6-5 and J is TRBJ2-5; 9 bases are a match to TRBD1. The CDR3 covers 15 residues. Trimming took 6 bases from V and 7 from J; bases not matched to a gene: 12. The germline V gene has CDR1 MNHEY and CDR2 SVGAGI. The CDR3 region is CASRAGTGRGGTQYF. The CDR3 nucleotides read TGTGCCAGCAGGGCCGGGACAGGGAGGGGAGGGACCCAGTACTTC.

This chain links TRBV7-2 with TRBJ2-7, with 8 bases aligning to TRBD2. Germline V CDR1 and CDR2: SGHTA, FQGNSA. The CDR3 runs to 17 residues. J gave up 2 bases and V 0 bases, and 9 bases lay outside the gene matches. DNA of the CDR3: TGTGCCAGCAGCTTAGCTGGTTGGACTAGCCAAACCTACGAGCAGTACTTC. This codes for CASSLAGWTSQTYEQYF.

The chain uses TRBV7-9 and TRBJ1-5; no reliable D call. The CDR3 is 12 residues long. Germline V gene lookup returns CDR1 SEHNR and CDR2 FQNEAQ (reference sequence). Trimming left V 3 bases short and J 7 bases short, with 7 bases between. The DNA of the CDR3 is TGTGCCAGCAGCTTCGAGAGGCAGCCCCAGCATTTT. It is translated as CASSFERQPQHF. Variable domain in full (rest from reference TRBV7-9 and TRBJ1-5): DTGVSQNPRHKITKRGQNVTFRCDPISEHNRLYWYRQTLGQGPEFLTYFQNEAQLEKSRLLSDRFSAERPKGSFSTLEIQRTEQGDSAMYLCASSFERQPQHFGDGTRLSIL.

This clone appeared a few times. This chain links TRBV19 with TRBJ2-5, with D unresolved. This CDR3 has 14 residues. CDR1 is LNHDA, CDR2 SQIVND, per germline (reference sequence). V gave up 6 bases and J gave up 1 base, with 12 bases separating them. The CDR3 loop is CASRFRGGQETQYF. In nucleotides, the CDR3 is TGTGCCAGTAGGTTCCGCGGTGGCCAAGAGACCCAGTACTTC.

The gene calls are TRBV7-9 and TRBJ1-1; the D is unclear. Germline lookup yields CDR1 SEHNR and CDR2 FQNEAQ (reference sequence). Trimming pared 7 bases from V and 0 bases from J, leaving 9 bases between. This CDR3 is 13 amino acids long. CDR3 sequence reads: CASTGPMNTEAFF. The CDR3 nucleotides are TGTGCCAGCACCGGACCGATGAACACTGAAGCTTTCTTT.

The rearrangement uses TRBV2 and TRBJ2-5; D is unclear. Germline values: CDR1 SNHLY, CDR2 FYNNEI. V was trimmed by 5 bases and J by 5 bases, leaving 12 bases between them. The CDR3 loop spans 13 amino acids. This chain's CDR3 is CASSTGLRETQYF. DNA of the CDR3: TGTGCCAGCAGTACGGGCCTCCGGGAGACCCAGTACTTC. The variable domain in full, with the rest retrieved from reference TRBV2 and TRBJ2-5, is EPEVTQTPSHQVTQMGQEVILRCVPISNHLYFYWYRQILGQKVEFLVSFYNNEISEKSEIFDDQFSVERPDGSNFTLKIRSTKLEDSAMYFCASSTGLRETQYFGPGTRLLVL.

This sequence joins TRBV19 and TRBJ2-2; a weak D match, TRBD2 (6 bases). The CDR3 length is 15 residues. Per the germline V gene, CDR1 is LNHDA and CDR2 is SQIVND (reference sequence). The V and J ends lost 5 bases and 6 bases respectively, with 16 bases between them. The CDR3 protein is CASSDLPGLSGELFF. The CDR3 region has the DNA TGTGCCAGTAGTGACCTCCCGGGACTTTCCGGGGAGCTGTTTTTT. The full variable domain, completed using reference TRBV19 and TRBJ2-2, is DGGITQSPKYLFRKEGQNVTLSCEQNLNHDAMYWYRQDPGQGLRLIYYSQIVNDFQKGDIAEGYSVSREKKESFPLTVTSAQKNPTAFYLCASSDLPGLSGELFFGEGSRLTVL.

The V and J genes are TRBV19 and TRBJ2-7; 8 bases agree with TRBD2. Looked up from germline, CDR1 is LNHDA and CDR2 is SQIVND (reference sequence). Trimming cost V 4 bases and J 3 bases; bases outside gene matches: 8. The CDR3 runs to 15 residues. Here the CDR3 DNA reads TGTGCCAGTAGTAGGGGGACTAGAAACGGCTACGAGCAGTACTTC. It specifies CASSRGTRNGYEQYF.

The genes are TRBV5-1 and TRBJ1-1; a weak D match, TRBD1 (6 bases). Germline V gene sequence: CDR1 SGHRS, CDR2 YFSETQ. The CDR3 runs 16 residues. Trimming removed 4 bases from V and 3 bases from J, with 19 bases in between. DNA for the CDR3: TGCGCCAGCAGCACAGGAGGAGGAGGGGGGTACACTGAAGCTTTCTTT. Translating gives CASSTGGGGGYTEAFF. Full variable domain (rest looked up from reference TRBV5-1 and TRBJ1-1): KAGVTQTPRYLIKTRGQQVTLSCSPISGHRSVSWYQQTPGQGLQFLFEYFSETQRNKGNFPGRFSGRQFSNSRSEMNVSTLELGDSALYLCASSTGGGGGYTEAFFGQGTRLTVV.

This rearrangement joins TRBV7-9 to TRBJ2-5; 9 bases fit TRBD2. Losses at the gene ends were 1 base for V and 1 base for J; bases not matched to a gene: 4. The CDR3 is 16 amino acids. Germline CDR1 and CDR2: SEHNR and FQNEAQ (reference sequence). The CDR3 DNA is TGTGCCAGCAGCTTAGTCAGCGGGGGGCCCCAAGAGACCCAGTACTTC. This translates into CASSLVSGGPQETQYF. The variable domain in full, completed from reference TRBV7-9 and TRBJ2-5, reads DTGVSQNPRHKITKRGQNVTFRCDPISEHNRLYWYRQTLGQGPEFLTYFQNEAQLEKSRLLSDRFSAERPKGSFSTLEIQRTEQGDSAMYLCASSLVSGGPQETQYFGPGTRLLVL.